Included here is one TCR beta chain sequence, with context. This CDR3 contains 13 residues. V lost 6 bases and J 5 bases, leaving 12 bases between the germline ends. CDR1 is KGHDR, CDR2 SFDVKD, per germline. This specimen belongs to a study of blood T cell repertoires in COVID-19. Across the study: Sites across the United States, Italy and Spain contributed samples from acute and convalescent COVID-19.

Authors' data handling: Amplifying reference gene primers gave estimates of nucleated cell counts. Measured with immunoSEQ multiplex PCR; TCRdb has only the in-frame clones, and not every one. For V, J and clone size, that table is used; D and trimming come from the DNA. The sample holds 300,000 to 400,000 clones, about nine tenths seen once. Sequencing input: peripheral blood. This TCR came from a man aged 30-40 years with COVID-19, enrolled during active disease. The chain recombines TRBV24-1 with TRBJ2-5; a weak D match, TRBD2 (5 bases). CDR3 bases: TGTGCCACCAGTCCCAGGACTGGCGAGACCCAGTACTTC. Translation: CATSPRTGETQYF.